This T cell receptor (beta chain) emerged from a study of early T cells in non-severe SARS-CoV-2 infection. cDNA molecules, individually, were tagged with unique molecular identifiers. A single record per CDR3 protein comes from TCRdb applying MiXCR to the 5' RACE reads. In the table there are tens of thousands of distinct CDR3 sequences, around 12% of which are singletons. This clonotype occurred many times. This TCR was recovered from an adult who was a healthcare worker with PCR-confirmed SARS-CoV-2 infection or an uninfected control (not recorded which). The specimen was whole blood, collected at baseline.

The CDR3 sequence is CASSREGGGNSNQPQHF. CDR3 in DNA: TGCGCCAGCAGCCGAGAAGGTGGAGGGAATAGCAATCAGCCCCAGCATTTT. V is TRBV4-1 and J is TRBJ1-5, with D unclear. CDR3 length: 17 residues. V dropped 4 bases and J dropped 0 bases, with 16 bases sitting between them. The V gene's germline CDR1 is MGHRA and CDR2 YSYEKL.